The next 16 T cell receptor beta chains were all read from a single sample in a study of neurological immune-mediated disorders. TCRdb re-derived calls from the 5' RACE reads in MiXCR, one entry per CDR3 protein. The table shows about 55,000 distinct CDR3 sequences, with approximately 3.8% occurring only once. The sequencing input was PBMCs. The origin of the receptors is a man younger than 45 with multiple sclerosis.

The sample holds many counts of this clonotype. This chain uses TRBV5-5 with TRBJ2-2; 8 nucleotides agree with TRBD1. This CDR3 spans 16 amino acids. Trimming at V came to 5 bases and at J to 4 bases, leaving 10 bases not matched to a gene. Germline lookup yields CDR1 SGHKS and CDR2 YYEKEE (reference sequence). CDR3 in amino acids: CASSSRGHEITGELFF. CDR3 nucleotides: TGTGCCAGCAGTTCCAGGGGGCATGAGATCACCGGGGAGCTGTTTTTT.

This clonotype was detected ten times or more. The chain joins TRBV5-1 to TRBJ1-1; D unclear. The V gene's germline CDR1 is SGHRS and CDR2 YFSETQ. The CDR3 consists of 14 residues. V lost 3 bases and J lost 0, with 9 bases in between. This CDR3 is CASSSSVLNTEAFF. The CDR3 bases are TGCGCCAGCAGCTCATCGGTGCTGAACACTGAAGCTTTCTTT.

This clonotype has ten or more counts. The CDR3 loop is CASSLLRGNEQFF. The CDR3 DNA follows: TGTGCCAGCAGCTTGCTCCGCGGGAATGAGCAGTTCTTC. V usage is TRBV5-5 and J usage is TRBJ2-1; D is possibly TRBD2 (5 bases). The germline V gene has CDR1 SGHKS and CDR2 YYEKEE (reference sequence). The CDR3 is made up of 13 amino acids. V was pared by 1 base and J by 7 bases, with 9 bases between.

In its sample, this clonotype was seen many times. The genes are TRBV7-3 and TRBJ1-6; D remains unclear. The CDR3 consists of 14 residues. The germline CDR1 and CDR2 sequences are SGHTA and FQGTGA. Trimming removed 0 bases at V and 10 bases at J, with 10 bases between. The CDR3 DNA reads TGTGCCAGCAGCTTAACAGGGATAAGCTCACCCCTCCACTTT. It yields the protein CASSLTGISSPLHF. Full variable domain (rest looked up from reference TRBV7-3 and TRBJ1-6): GAGVSQTPSNKVTEKGKYVELRCDPISGHTALYWYRQSLGQGPEFLIYFQGTGAADDSGLPNDRFFAVRPEGSVSTLKIQRTERGDSAVYLCASSLTGISSPLHFGNGTRLTVT.

This clonotype was detected ten times or more. The chain links TRBV7-2 to TRBJ2-7; D gene unclear. Germline V gene data show CDR1 as SGHTA and CDR2 as FQGNSA. This CDR3 spans 11 amino acids. The V end was cut by 5 bases, the J end by 5 bases, with 7 bases between. The CDR3 loop is CASSRTDEQYF. The CDR3 DNA follows: TGTGCCAGCAGCAGAACGGACGAGCAGTACTTC.

This clonotype came up many times. V gene TRBV7-2 combines with J gene TRBJ2-7, with D possibly matching TRBD1 (6 bases). The CDR3 length is 16 residues. V was clipped by 1 base and J by 4 bases, with 17 bases between them. From germline, CDR1 is SGHTA and CDR2 FQGNSA. The chain's CDR3 is CASSLDGGGTGYEQYF. In DNA form, the CDR3 reads TGTGCCAGCAGCTTAGATGGGGGCGGTACAGGGTACGAGCAGTACTTC.

In the case of this clonotype: Possible read error: a much larger clone is one base away. V usage is TRBV7-9 and J usage is TRBJ2-3, with 8 positions matching TRBD2. This CDR3 is 13 amino acids long. Germline V lookup: CDR1 SEHNR, CDR2 FQNEAQ (reference sequence). In nucleotides, the CDR3 is TGTGCCAGCAGCCCCCCCGCTAGCGGGTTCCAGTGTTTT. Encoded protein: CASSPPASGFQCF.

This clonotype has a count of ten or more. This chain connects TRBV20-1 to TRBJ1-1; no clear D. Germline assignment: CDR1 DFQATT and CDR2 SNEGSKA (reference sequence). The V end lost 1 base, the J end lost 7 bases, and 10 bases lay between the germline ends. CDR3 size: 12 residues. The CDR3 spells CSARGPDIEAFF. The CDR3 nucleotides read TGCAGTGCTAGAGGTCCAGATATTGAAGCTTTCTTT.

This clonotype appeared many times. The chain employs TRBV5-1 and TRBJ2-7, with D unclear. The V gene's germline CDR1 is SGHRS and CDR2 YFSETQ. This CDR3 is built from 15 residues. Trimming took 0 bases from V and 0 from J, leaving 10 bases between them. The CDR3 DNA sequence: TGCGCCAGCAGCTTGGAACCGATTAGCTCCTACGAGCAGTACTTC. Encoded protein: CASSLEPISSYEQYF.

There are many counts of this clonotype. The chain couples TRBV5-1 to TRBJ2-5; the D gene is possibly TRBD2 (6 bases). CDR1 and CDR2 from the germline V gene are SGHRS and YFSETQ. The V and J ends lost 2 bases and 2 bases respectively, with 10 bases between them. The CDR3 length is 14 residues. CDR3 DNA sequence: TGCGCCAGCAGCTTCGGGAGATCACAAGAGACCCAGTACTTC. Protein: CASSFGRSQETQYF.

This clonotype was counted many times. This chain links TRBV18 with TRBJ2-1; D is uncertain. Deletions cut 4 bases from V and 8 bases from J, with 12 bases between. This CDR3 has 13 amino acids. The germline V gene encodes CDR1 KGHSH and CDR2 LQKENI. The CDR3 DNA reads TGTGCCAGCTCACGGGCGCTTGGGGATGAGCAGTTCTTC. Translation: CASSRALGDEQFF.

In this sample, this clonotype turned up many times. The gene calls are TRBV9 and TRBJ2-7, with D perhaps matching TRBD1 (6 bases). The germline CDR1 and CDR2 sequences are SGDLS and YYNGEE. The CDR3 has 14 residues. Trimming took 3 bases from V and 3 from J, leaving 13 bases between them. The CDR3 sequence is CASSAGTSFYEQYF. Here the CDR3 DNA reads TGTGCCAGCAGCGCGGGGACATCCTTCTACGAGCAGTACTTC. Complete variable domain (other parts from reference TRBV9 and TRBJ2-7): DSGVTQTPKHLITATGQRVTLRCSPRSGDLSVYWYQQSLDQGLQFLIQYYNGEERAKGNILERFSAQQFPDLHSELNLSSLELGDSALYFCASSAGTSFYEQYFGPGTRLTVT.

This clonotype was counted ten times or more. The rearrangement joins TRBV28 to TRBJ1-1; no reliable D call. The germline V gene encodes CDR1 MDHEN and CDR2 SYDVKM. The CDR3 loop spans 14 amino acids. CDR3: CASKMVIPNTEAFF. Here the CDR3 DNA reads TGTGCATCAAAAATGGTGATCCCAAACACTGAAGCTTTCTTT.

This clonotype was recorded at least ten times. J is TRBJ2-5 and V is TRBV5-1; D gene unclear. V lost 5 bases and J 0 bases, leaving 8 bases between the germline ends. This CDR3 region has 13 residues. The germline CDR1 and CDR2 sequences are SGHRS and YFSETQ. DNA of the CDR3: TGCGCCAGCAGGGTAGAAAACCAAGAGACCCAGTACTTC. Protein product: CASRVENQETQYF.

This clonotype was observed at least ten times. The rearrangement links TRBV24-1 to TRBJ2-1; perhaps TRBD2 as D (5 bases). CDR1 KGHDR and CDR2 SFDVKD come from the germline V gene. The CDR3 totals 13 residues. V shed 6 bases and J shed 4 bases, with 9 bases lying between them. The CDR3 sequence is CATSLAGYNEQFF. The DNA of the CDR3 is TGTGCCACCAGTCTCGCGGGTTACAATGAGCAGTTCTTC.

The table lists this clonotype with many counts. The V call is TRBV20-1, the J call TRBJ2-1; TRBD2 matches at 9 bases. Germline V gives CDR1 DFQATT, CDR2 SNEGSKA (reference sequence). This CDR3 is built from 14 residues. Unmatched junction bases numbered 5, after V lost 3 bases and J lost 5 bases. Written as DNA, the CDR3 is TGCAGTGCTAGCTCTAGCGGGAAAAACAATGAGCAGTTCTTC. Translation: CSASSSGKNNEQFF.